A selection of T cell receptor beta chains follows, all from one sample in a study of blood T cell repertoires in COVID-19. TCRdb keeps only in-frame clones here, not all; method: immunoSEQ multiplex PCR. The sample has some 340,000 clones, around 87% seen once. The sequencing input was PBMCs or T cells enriched from blood (not recorded which). These receptors came from a woman in her twenties or thirties who had recovered from COVID-19. Both conserved end residues are part of each CDR3. A D gene is named only where the DNA matches it firmly.

J gene	D gene	V gene	CDR3 DNA	CDR3 protein
TRBJ1-4	NA	TRBV29-1	TGCAGCGCCGAAGGGGGGGCTAATGAAAAACTGTTTTTT	CSAEGGANEKLFF
TRBJ2-1	TRBD1	TRBV4-1	TGCGCCAGCAGCCACCCCGCCGAGGGGGCGAACTACAATGAGCAGTTCTTC	CASSHPAEGANYNEQFF
TRBJ2-3	TRBD1	TRBV7-6	TGTGCCAGCAGCTTATCGGGACAGTCTAGCACAGATACGCAGTATTTT	CASSLSGQSSTDTQYF
TRBJ1-1	NA	TRBV27	TGTGCCAGCAGTTATTACAGGAACACTGAAGCTTTCTTT	CASSYYRNTEAFF
TRBJ1-3	TRBD1	TRBV4-1	TGCGCCAGCAGCCAACTAGCCACAGGGGGCTTAGGAAACACCATATATTTT	CASSQLATGGLGNTIYF
TRBJ1-2	TRBD1	TRBV2	TGTGCCAGCAGTGTGGAGACAGGGGGGGGTGGCTACACCTTC	CASSVETGGGGYTF
TRBJ1-1	TRBD1	TRBV28	TGTGCCATCACCTCAGGGGGCACTGAAGCTTTCTTT	CAITSGGTEAFF
TRBJ1-2	NA	TRBV7-2	TGTGCCAGCAGTTCGGCGGGACGTGGCTACACCTTC	CASSSAGRGYTF
TRBJ2-5	TRBD2	TRBV7-2	TGTGCCAGCAGCTTAAATTGGCGGGGGGAAGAGACCCAGTACTTC	CASSLNWRGEETQYF
TRBJ1-2	NA	TRBV5-6	TGTGCCAGCAGCGGAGTGCGGGGGTATGGCTACACCTTC	CASSGVRGYGYTF
TRBJ1-2	NA	TRBV2	TGTGCCAGCAGTGGCCTCAGTCTAGAGTTCGGCTACACCTTC	CASSGLSLEFGYTF
TRBJ2-3	NA	TRBV9	TGTGCCAGCAGCGTAGCGAGCACAGATACGCAGTATTTT	CASSVASTDTQYF
TRBJ1-4	TRBD1	TRBV7-9	TGTGCCAGCGGGCGGGGACAGGGGGACGAAAAACTGTTTTTT	CASGRGQGDEKLFF
TRBJ1-2	NA	TRBV4-1	TGCGCCAGCAGCCCCTGGGAGGGTAAGGACTATGGCTACACCTTC	CASSPWEGKDYGYTF
TRBJ2-3	NA	TRBV5-4	TGTGCCAGCAGCTCCGGAGCAGATACGCAGTATTTT	CASSSGADTQYF
TRBJ1-1	NA	TRBV9	TGTGCCAGCAGCGTAGGCAGCGGGACTGAAGCTTTCTTT	CASSVGSGTEAFF
TRBJ2-7	TRBD1	TRBV28	TGTGCCAGCAGTGACTTCGGGGACAGGGACTACGAGCAGTACTTC	CASSDFGDRDYEQYF